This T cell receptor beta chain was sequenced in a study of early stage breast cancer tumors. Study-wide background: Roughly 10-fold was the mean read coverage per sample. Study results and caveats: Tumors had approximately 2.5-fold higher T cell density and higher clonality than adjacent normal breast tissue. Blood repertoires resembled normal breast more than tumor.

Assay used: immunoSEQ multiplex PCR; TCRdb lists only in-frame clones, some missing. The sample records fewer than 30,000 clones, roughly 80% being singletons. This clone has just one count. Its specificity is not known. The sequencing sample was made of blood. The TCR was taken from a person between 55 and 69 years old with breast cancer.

CDR3 in amino acids: CASSEAGRDEQYF. CDR3 in DNA: TGCGCCAGCAGTGAGGCAGGGAGGGACGAGCAGTACTTC. This sequence joins TRBV10-1 and TRBJ2-7; TRBD2 aligns across 7 bases. With V trimmed by 2 bases and J by 5 bases, 3 bases remained unmatched. CDR1 and CDR2 (germline): WNHNN, SYGVQD (reference sequence). This CDR3 spans 13 amino acids.